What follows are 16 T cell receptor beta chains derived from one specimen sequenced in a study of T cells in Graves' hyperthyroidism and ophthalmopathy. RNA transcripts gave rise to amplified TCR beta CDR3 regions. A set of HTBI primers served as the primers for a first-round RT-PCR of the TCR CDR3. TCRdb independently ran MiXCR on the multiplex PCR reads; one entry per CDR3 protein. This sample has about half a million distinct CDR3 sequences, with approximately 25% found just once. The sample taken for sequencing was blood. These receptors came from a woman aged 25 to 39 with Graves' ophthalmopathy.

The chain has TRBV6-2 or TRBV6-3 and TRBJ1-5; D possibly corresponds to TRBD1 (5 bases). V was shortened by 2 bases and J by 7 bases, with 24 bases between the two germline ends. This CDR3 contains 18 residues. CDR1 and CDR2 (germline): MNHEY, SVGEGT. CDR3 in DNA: TGTGCCAGCAGTTACCGTGCCGGGGCTGGAGTGGAGCGACAGCCCCAGCATTTT. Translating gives CASSYRAGAGVERQPQHF.

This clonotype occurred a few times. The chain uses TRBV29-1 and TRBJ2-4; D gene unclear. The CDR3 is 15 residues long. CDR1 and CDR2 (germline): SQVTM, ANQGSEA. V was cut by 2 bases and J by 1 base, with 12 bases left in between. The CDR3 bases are TGCAGCGTTGAATTGGCTGGCGAGGCCAAAAACATTCAGTACTTC. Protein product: CSVELAGEAKNIQYF.

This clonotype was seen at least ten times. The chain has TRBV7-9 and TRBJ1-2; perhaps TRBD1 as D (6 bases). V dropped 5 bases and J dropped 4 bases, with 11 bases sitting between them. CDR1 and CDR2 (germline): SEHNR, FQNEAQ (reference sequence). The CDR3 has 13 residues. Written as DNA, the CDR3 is TGTGCCAGCAGCCTAGGACAGTTCTATGGCTACACCTTC. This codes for CASSLGQFYGYTF.

As DNA, the CDR3 is TGTGCCAGCACTAGGGGGACAGACAACACTGAAGCTTTCTTT. Its protein product is CASTRGTDNTEAFF. The J gene is TRBJ1-1, the V gene TRBV6-2 or TRBV6-3; 7 nucleotides match TRBD1. CDR1 is MNHEY and CDR2 is SVGEGT in the germline V gene. The CDR3 is 14 residues long. The junction had 7 bases not matched to a gene; V was cut back by 7 bases and J by 2 bases.

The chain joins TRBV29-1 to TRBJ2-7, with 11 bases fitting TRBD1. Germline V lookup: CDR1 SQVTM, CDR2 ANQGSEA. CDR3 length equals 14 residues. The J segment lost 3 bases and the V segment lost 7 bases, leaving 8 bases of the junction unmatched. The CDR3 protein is CSAGQGAYYYEQYF. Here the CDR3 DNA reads TGCAGCGCTGGACAGGGGGCTTACTACTACGAGCAGTACTTC.

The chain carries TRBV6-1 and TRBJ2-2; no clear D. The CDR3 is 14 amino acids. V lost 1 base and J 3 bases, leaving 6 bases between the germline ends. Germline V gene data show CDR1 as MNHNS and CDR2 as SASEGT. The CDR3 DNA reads TGTGCCAGCAGTGAAGTGACGGACACCGGGGAGCTGTTTTTT. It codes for CASSEVTDTGELFF.

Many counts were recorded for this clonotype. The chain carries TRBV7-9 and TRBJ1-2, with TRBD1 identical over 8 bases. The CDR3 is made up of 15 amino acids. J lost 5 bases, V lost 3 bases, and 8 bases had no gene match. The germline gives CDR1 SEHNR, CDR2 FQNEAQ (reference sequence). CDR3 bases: TGTGCCAGCAGCTTGATGACAGGGGAGGAATATGGCTACACCTTC. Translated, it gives CASSLMTGEEYGYTF.

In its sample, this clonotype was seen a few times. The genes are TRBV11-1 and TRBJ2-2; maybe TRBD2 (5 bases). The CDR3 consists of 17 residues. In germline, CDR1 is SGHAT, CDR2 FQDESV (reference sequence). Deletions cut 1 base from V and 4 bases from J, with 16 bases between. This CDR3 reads CASSLGFSRGVTGELFF. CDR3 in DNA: TGTGCCAGCAGCTTAGGATTCTCCCGGGGTGTCACCGGGGAGCTGTTTTTT.

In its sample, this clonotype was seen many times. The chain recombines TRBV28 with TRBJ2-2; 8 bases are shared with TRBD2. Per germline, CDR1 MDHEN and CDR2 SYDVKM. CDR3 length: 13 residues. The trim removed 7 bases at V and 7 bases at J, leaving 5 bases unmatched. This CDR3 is CASTTAGGGELFF. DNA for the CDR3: TGTGCCAGCACCACCGCGGGGGGCGGGGAGCTGTTTTTT. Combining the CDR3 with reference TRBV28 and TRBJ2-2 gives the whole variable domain DVKVTQSSRYLVKRTGEKVFLECVQDMDHENMFWYRQDPGLGLRLIYFSYDVKMKEKGDIPEGYSVSREKKERFSLILESASTNQTSMYLCASTTAGGGELFFGEGSRLTVL.

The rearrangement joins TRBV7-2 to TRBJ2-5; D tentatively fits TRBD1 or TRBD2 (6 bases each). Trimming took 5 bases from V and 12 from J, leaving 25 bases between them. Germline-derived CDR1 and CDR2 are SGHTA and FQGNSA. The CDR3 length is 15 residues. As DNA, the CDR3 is TGTGCCAGCAGCCAATTGGGGGGCGGCCAAGAAACCAAGTACTTC. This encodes CASSQLGGGQETKYF.

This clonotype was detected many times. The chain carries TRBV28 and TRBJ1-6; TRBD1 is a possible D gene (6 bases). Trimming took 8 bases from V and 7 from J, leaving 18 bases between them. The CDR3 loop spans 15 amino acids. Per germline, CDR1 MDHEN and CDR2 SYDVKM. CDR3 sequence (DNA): TGTGCCAGCGAACCGGCGGGACAACTAAATTCACCCCTCCACTTT. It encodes CASEPAGQLNSPLHF.

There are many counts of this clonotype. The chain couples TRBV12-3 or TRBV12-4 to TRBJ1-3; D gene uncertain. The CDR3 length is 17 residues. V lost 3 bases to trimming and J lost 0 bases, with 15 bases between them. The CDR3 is CASSFFVSGTSGNTIYF. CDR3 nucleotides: TGTGCCAGCAGTTTTTTTGTATCGGGAACCTCTGGAAACACCATATATTTT.

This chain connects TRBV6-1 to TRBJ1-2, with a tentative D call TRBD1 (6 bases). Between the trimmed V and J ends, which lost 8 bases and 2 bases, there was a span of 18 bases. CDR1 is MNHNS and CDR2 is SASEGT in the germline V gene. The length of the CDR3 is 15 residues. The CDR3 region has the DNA TGTGCCAGCGGCCTGGCAGGGGCGCAGAACTATGGCTACACCTTC. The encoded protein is CASGLAGAQNYGYTF.

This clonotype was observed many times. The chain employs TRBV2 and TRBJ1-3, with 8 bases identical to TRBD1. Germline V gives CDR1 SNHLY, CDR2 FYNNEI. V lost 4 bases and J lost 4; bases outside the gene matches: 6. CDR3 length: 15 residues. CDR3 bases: TGTGCCAGCAGTGCGGGACAGGTATTCGGAAACACCATATATTTT. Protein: CASSAGQVFGNTIYF.

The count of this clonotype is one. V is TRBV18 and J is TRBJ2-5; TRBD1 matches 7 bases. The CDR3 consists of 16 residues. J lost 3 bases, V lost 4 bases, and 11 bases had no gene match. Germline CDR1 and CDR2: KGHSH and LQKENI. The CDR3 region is CASSRRDSQDKETQYF. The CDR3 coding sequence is TGTGCCAGCTCACGCCGGGACAGCCAGGACAAAGAGACCCAGTACTTC.

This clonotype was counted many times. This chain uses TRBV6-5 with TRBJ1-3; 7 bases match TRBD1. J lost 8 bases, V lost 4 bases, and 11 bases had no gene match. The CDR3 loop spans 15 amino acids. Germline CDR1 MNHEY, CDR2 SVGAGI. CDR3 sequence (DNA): TGTGCCAGCAGTTTGGCCGACAGGGAGGGTTACACCATATATTTT. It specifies CASSLADREGYTIYF.